A single sample is the source of the 24 T cell receptor beta chains below, sequenced in a study of shared clonotypes between healthy human individuals. The assay was immunoSEQ multiplex PCR, and TCRdb's table has in-frame clones only and misses some. Among roughly 2.6 million clones listed, over 85% were seen once. Sequenced sample: naive CD4+ T cells sorted from blood. Subset specified: CD45RA+ positively selected. All receptors derive from a young man in good health.

This chain links TRBV30 with TRBJ2-6, with D perhaps TRBD1 or TRBD2 (6 bases each). Trimming took off 3 bases at V and 2 bases at J, with 8 bases between the two ends. Germline-derived CDR1 and CDR2 are GTSNPN and SVGIG (reference sequence). The CDR3 runs 14 residues. DNA for the CDR3: TGTGCCTGGAGAAGGGGGGCTGGGGCCAACGTCCTGACTTTC. Translation gives CAWRRGAGANVLTF.

The sample holds one count of this clone. The DNA of the CDR3 is TGTGCCAGCAGCTTGCGGCAGGGGAAAAGAACTAACTATGGCTACACCTTC. It codes for CASSLRQGKRTNYGYTF. The chain joins TRBV5-6 to TRBJ1-2; a possible D gene is TRBD1 (6 bases). Trimming took 1 base from V and 0 from J, leaving 16 bases between them. CDR3 length: 17 residues. The germline gives CDR1 SGHDT, CDR2 YYEEEE.

The chain employs TRBV5-1 and TRBJ1-6; D uncertain. Trimming removed 6 bases at V and 10 bases at J, with 11 bases between. Per germline, CDR1 SGHRS and CDR2 YFSETQ. The CDR3 length is 12 residues. Here the CDR3 reads CASKSAGSPLHF. The CDR3 region has the DNA TGCGCCAGCAAGAGCGCGGGGTCACCCCTCCACTTT. Variable domain in full (rest from reference TRBV5-1 and TRBJ1-6): KAGVTQTPRYLIKTRGQQVTLSCSPISGHRSVSWYQQTPGQGLQFLFEYFSETQRNKGNFPGRFSGRQFSNSRSEMNVSTLELGDSALYLCASKSAGSPLHFGNGTRLTVT.

V usage is TRBV11-3 and J usage is TRBJ2-2; 9 bases are a match to TRBD1. The J segment lost 6 bases and the V segment lost 5 bases, leaving 7 bases of the junction unmatched. In germline, CDR1 is SGHNT, CDR2 YENEEA. The CDR3 consists of 15 residues. This CDR3 is CASSPGQGTAGELFF. The CDR3 nucleotides are TGTGCCAGCAGCCCCGGACAGGGGACTGCCGGGGAGCTGTTTTTT.

This clone was seen just once. The chain has TRBV28 and TRBJ2-5; 8 bases are a match to TRBD2. The V and J ends lost 5 bases and 5 bases, in that order; junction bases with no gene match: 7. The length of the CDR3 is 14 residues. Looked up from germline, CDR1 is MDHEN and CDR2 is SYDVKM. The DNA for the CDR3 is TGTGCCAGCAGTCGATCGGGGGGGAAGGAGACCCAGTACTTC. Translating gives CASSRSGGKETQYF.

This chain uses TRBV5-5 with TRBJ1-4; TRBD1 agrees at 9 bases. The CDR3 has 18 residues. Losses at the gene ends were 4 bases for V and 3 bases for J; bases not matched to a gene: 13. Germline values: CDR1 SGHKS, CDR2 YYEKEE (reference sequence). The DNA of the CDR3 is TGTGCCAGCAGCGGGCGAGGGACAGGGTTTTCATCTAATGAAAAACTGTTTTTT. Translation: CASSGRGTGFSSNEKLFF.

The rearrangement joins TRBV27 to TRBJ2-3; perhaps D is TRBD1 or TRBD2 (6 bases each). The CDR3 contains 16 residues. V shed 0 bases and J shed 2 bases, with 12 bases lying between them. CDR1 and CDR2 (germline): MNHEY, SMNVEV (reference sequence). CDR3 protein: CASSLSTGRFTDTQYF. The CDR3 DNA reads TGTGCCAGCAGTTTATCAACAGGGAGGTTCACAGATACGCAGTATTTT.

This clone was observed a few times. CDR3 coding DNA: TGTGCCATCGCCAGAAGTGGACAGAATAATTCACCCCTCCACTTT. It is translated as CAIARSGQNNSPLHF. The chain links TRBV10-3 to TRBJ1-6; D is possibly TRBD1 (6 bases). The germline CDR1 and CDR2 sequences are ENHRY and SYGVKD. This CDR3 contains 15 residues. Between the trimmed V and J ends, which lost 8 bases and 5 bases, there was a span of 16 bases.

This chain joins TRBV11-2 and TRBJ2-5; possible D gene TRBD2, 5 bases. The CDR3 extends over 13 amino acids. The germline V and J ends were trimmed by 4 bases and 5 bases, with 11 bases remaining between them. CDR1 is SGHAT, CDR2 FQNNGV, per germline. In nucleotides, the CDR3 is TGTGCCAGCAGCTCCAGTTCGGGGGAGACCCAGTACTTC. Its translation: CASSSSSGETQYF.

This CDR3 reads CASGPNRLTSGYQETQYF. Here the CDR3 DNA reads TGTGCTAGTGGTCCGAACCGGCTGACTAGCGGGTACCAAGAGACCCAGTACTTC. This chain connects TRBV12-5 to TRBJ2-5, with 10 bases aligning to TRBD2. V lost 5 bases to trimming and J lost 0 bases; unmatched junction nucleotides: 12. CDR3 length: 18 residues. The V gene's germline CDR1 is LGHNT and CDR2 FRNRAP.

In the case of this clone: The sample carries other DNA sequences with the same CDR3. The V and J genes are TRBV5-1 and TRBJ1-2, with 8 nucleotides matching TRBD1. V shed 7 bases and J 3 bases; nucleotides not matched to a gene: 5. Germline CDR1 reads SGHRS; CDR2 reads YFSETQ. The CDR3 runs 13 residues. Here the CDR3 reads CASSPGQDYGYTF. In nucleotides, the CDR3 is TGCGCCAGCTCCCCGGGACAGGACTATGGCTACACCTTC.

On this clone: Other nucleotide sequences in the sample specify the same CDR3. The chain combines TRBV6-5 with TRBJ2-3; TRBD2 agrees at 13 bases. Germline-derived CDR1 and CDR2 are MNHEY and SVGAGI. The V gene end was trimmed by 6 bases and the J gene end by 4 bases; junction bases not matched to a gene: 4. The CDR3 consists of 15 residues. CDR3 sequence reads: CASSPGLAGADTQYF. The CDR3 nucleotides read TGTGCCAGCAGCCCCGGACTAGCGGGAGCAGATACGCAGTATTTT.

The CDR3: CASSISSGVNTEAFF. The CDR3 coding sequence is TGTGCCAGCAGCATATCGTCAGGAGTGAACACTGAAGCTTTCTTT. The J gene is TRBJ1-1, the V gene TRBV7-8; no firm D call. This CDR3 has 15 amino acids. CDR1 and CDR2 (germline): SGHVS, FQNEAQ. Trimming shortened V by 5 bases and J by 0 bases, and 13 bases separated the two germline ends.

The rearrangement joins TRBV29-1 to TRBJ1-2; D is uncertain. Looked up from germline, CDR1 is SQVTM and CDR2 is ANQGSEA. This CDR3 comprises 10 residues. V was trimmed by 6 bases and J by 8 bases, leaving 10 bases between them. The CDR3 nucleotides read TGCAGCGTATTATCGGACGGCTACACCTTC. Its protein product is CSVLSDGYTF.

The genes are TRBV5-1 and TRBJ2-5, with D perhaps TRBD2 (5 bases). Germline CDR1 is SGHRS and CDR2 is YFSETQ. Trimming took off 2 bases at V and 2 bases at J, with 25 bases between the two ends. The CDR3 has 19 residues. CDR3 residues: CASSLARGLGPSQQETQYF. The CDR3, as DNA: TGCGCCAGCAGCTTAGCCCGCGGACTTGGTCCGTCCCAGCAAGAGACCCAGTACTTC.

The chain carries TRBV30 and TRBJ1-1; tentative D call: TRBD1 (5 bases). Germline V gives CDR1 GTSNPN, CDR2 SVGIG (reference sequence). There are 14 residues in the CDR3. Deletions cut 4 bases from V and 1 base from J, with 13 bases between. CDR3 residues: CAWNEGFSNTEAFF. The CDR3 bases are TGTGCCTGGAACGAGGGGTTTTCGAACACTGAAGCTTTCTTT.

The rearrangement joins TRBV7-3 to TRBJ2-3, with 9 bases aligning to TRBD2. CDR3 length: 15 amino acids. Trimming removed 6 bases from V and 0 bases from J; junction bases left unmatched: 4. Germline V lookup: CDR1 SGHTA, CDR2 FQGTGA. The chain's CDR3 is CASRRLAASTDTQYF. The CDR3 DNA reads as TGTGCCAGCAGGAGACTAGCGGCTAGCACAGATACGCAGTATTTT.

This chain uses TRBV7-2 with TRBJ2-7; 11 nucleotides match TRBD1. Germline CDR1 and CDR2: SGHTA and FQGNSA. This CDR3 spans 15 amino acids. With 5 bases clipped from V and 4 bases from J, the junction kept 7 bases outside the gene matches. The CDR3 sequence is CASSRGQGALYEQYF. CDR3 nucleotide sequence: TGTGCCAGCAGCCGCGGACAGGGGGCCTTATACGAGCAGTACTTC.

As to this clone: This same CDR3 is encoded by further DNA sequences in the sample. J is TRBJ2-7 and V is TRBV5-1, with TRBD2 identical over 13 bases. Germline V CDR1 and CDR2: SGHRS, YFSETQ. After removal of 4 bases from V and 3 bases from J, the junction contained 4 bases not matched to a gene. This CDR3 has 15 residues. The DNA for the CDR3 is TGCGCCAGCAGCCCCTGGACTAGCGGGAGCTACGAGCAGTACTTC. Amino acids: CASSPWTSGSYEQYF.

The chain has TRBV7-2 and TRBJ2-5, with D uncertain. This CDR3 has 13 residues. Germline loops: CDR1 SGHTA, CDR2 FQGNSA. V was trimmed by 1 base and J by 6 bases, leaving 9 bases between them. The CDR3 sequence: CASSLVVAQTQYF. CDR3 DNA: TGTGCCAGCAGCTTAGTTGTTGCGCAGACCCAGTACTTC. Complete variable domain (other parts from reference TRBV7-2 and TRBJ2-5): GAGVSQSPSNKVTEKGKDVELRCDPISGHTALYWYRQSLGQGLEFLIYFQGNSAPDKSGLPSDRFSAERTGGSVSTLTIQRTQQEDSAVYLCASSLVVAQTQYFGPGTRLLVL.

The rearrangement links TRBV6-6 to TRBJ1-2; maybe TRBD1 (5 bases). V lost 2 bases, J lost 1 base, and 14 bases lay in between. This CDR3 spans 16 amino acids. From germline, CDR1 is MNHNY and CDR2 SVGAGI (reference sequence). The CDR3 bases are TGTGCCAGCAGTTACGGACACTCCCAGCTTAACTATGGCTACACCTTC. Its translation is CASSYGHSQLNYGYTF.

With respect to this clone: In the same sample, other DNA sequences code for this CDR3. The CDR3 DNA reads TGTGCCAGCAGTTTATCATCCAATCAGCCCCAGCATTTT. This encodes CASSLSSNQPQHF. The chain couples TRBV27 to TRBJ1-5; D is unclear. The ends were cut back, 0 bases at V and 3 bases at J, with 3 bases in the middle. This CDR3 has 13 residues. Germline V lookup: CDR1 MNHEY, CDR2 SMNVEV (reference sequence).

This chain joins TRBV15 and TRBJ1-3; no definite D call. The V gene lost 0 bases and the J gene lost 4 bases, with 10 bases spanning the gap. The CDR3 sequence is 15 residues long. In germline, CDR1 is LNHNV, CDR2 YYDKDF (reference sequence). The CDR3 DNA reads as TGTGCCACCAGCAGAGATCCAGGAGTCGGAAACACCATATATTTT. It yields the protein CATSRDPGVGNTIYF.

The chain employs TRBV7-9 and TRBJ2-7; 12 bases line up with TRBD1. V lost 3 bases, J lost 8 bases, and 5 bases stayed unmatched. This CDR3 contains 14 residues. Germline CDR1 is SEHNR and CDR2 is FQNEAQ (reference sequence). CDR3 residues: CASSLPGTGGKQYF. The CDR3 DNA reads TGTGCCAGCAGCTTGCCCGGGACAGGGGGCAAGCAGTACTTC.